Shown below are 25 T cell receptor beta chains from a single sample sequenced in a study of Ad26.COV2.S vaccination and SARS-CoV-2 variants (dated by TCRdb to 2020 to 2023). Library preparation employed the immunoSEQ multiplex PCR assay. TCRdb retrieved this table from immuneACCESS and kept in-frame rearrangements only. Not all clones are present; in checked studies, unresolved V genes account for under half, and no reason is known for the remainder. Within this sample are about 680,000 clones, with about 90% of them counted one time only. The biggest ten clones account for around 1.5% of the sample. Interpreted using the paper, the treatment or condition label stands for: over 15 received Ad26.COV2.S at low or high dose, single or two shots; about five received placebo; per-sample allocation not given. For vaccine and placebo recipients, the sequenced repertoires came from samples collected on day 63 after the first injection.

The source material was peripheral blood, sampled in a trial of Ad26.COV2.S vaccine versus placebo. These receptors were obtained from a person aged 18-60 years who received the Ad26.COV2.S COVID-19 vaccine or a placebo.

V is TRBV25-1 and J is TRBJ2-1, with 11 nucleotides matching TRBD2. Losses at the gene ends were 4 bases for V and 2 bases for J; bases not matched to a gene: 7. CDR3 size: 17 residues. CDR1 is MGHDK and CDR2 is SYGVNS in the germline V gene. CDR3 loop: CASSAVTSGTPYNEQFF. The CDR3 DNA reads TGTGCCAGCAGTGCAGTGACTAGCGGGACGCCCTACAATGAGCAGTTCTTC.

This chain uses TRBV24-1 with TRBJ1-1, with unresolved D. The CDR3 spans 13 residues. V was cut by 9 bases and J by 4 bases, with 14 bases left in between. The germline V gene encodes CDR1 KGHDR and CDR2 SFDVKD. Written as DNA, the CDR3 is TGTGCCACCTTTGGGAGGGTTTTCACTGAAGCTTTCTTT. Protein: CATFGRVFTEAFF.

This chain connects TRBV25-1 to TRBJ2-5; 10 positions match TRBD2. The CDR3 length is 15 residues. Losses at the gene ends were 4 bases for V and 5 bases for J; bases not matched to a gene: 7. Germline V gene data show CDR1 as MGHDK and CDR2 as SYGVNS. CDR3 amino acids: CASSGPGLARETQYF. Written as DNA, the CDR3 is TGTGCCAGCAGTGGGCCGGGACTAGCGAGGGAGACCCAGTACTTC.

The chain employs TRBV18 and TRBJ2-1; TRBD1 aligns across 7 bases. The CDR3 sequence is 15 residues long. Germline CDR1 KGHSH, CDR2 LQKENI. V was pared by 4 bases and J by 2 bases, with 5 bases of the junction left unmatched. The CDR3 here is CASSLRDSTYNEQFF. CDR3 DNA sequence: TGTGCCAGCTCACTGAGGGACAGTACCTACAATGAGCAGTTCTTC.

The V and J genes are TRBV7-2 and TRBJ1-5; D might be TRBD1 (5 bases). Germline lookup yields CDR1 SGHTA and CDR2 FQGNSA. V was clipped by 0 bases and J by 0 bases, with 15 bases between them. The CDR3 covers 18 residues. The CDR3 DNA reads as TGTGCCAGCAGCTTAGCGGGGCATGGTGCCTATAGCAATCAGCCCCAGCATTTT. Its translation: CASSLAGHGAYSNQPQHF.

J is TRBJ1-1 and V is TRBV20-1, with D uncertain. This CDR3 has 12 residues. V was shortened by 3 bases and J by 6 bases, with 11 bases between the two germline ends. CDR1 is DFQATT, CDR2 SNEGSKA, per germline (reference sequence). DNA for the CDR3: TGCAGTGCTAGTTTTTACGGAGCTGAAGCTTTCTTT. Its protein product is CSASFYGAEAFF.

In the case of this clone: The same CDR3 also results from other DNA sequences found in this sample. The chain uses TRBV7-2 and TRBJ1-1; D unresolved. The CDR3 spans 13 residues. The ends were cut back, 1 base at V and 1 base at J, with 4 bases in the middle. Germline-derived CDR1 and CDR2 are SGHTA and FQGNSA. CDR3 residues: CASSLDRNTEAFF. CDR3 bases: TGTGCCAGCAGCTTAGATAGGAACACTGAAGCTTTCTTT.

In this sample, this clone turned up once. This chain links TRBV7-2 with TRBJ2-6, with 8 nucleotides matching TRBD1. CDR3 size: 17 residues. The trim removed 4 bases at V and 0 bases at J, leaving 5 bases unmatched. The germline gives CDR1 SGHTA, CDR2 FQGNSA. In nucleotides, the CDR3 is TGTGCCAGCAGCTCGGACAGGGCCAACTCTGGGGCCAACGTCCTGACTTTC. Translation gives CASSSDRANSGANVLTF.

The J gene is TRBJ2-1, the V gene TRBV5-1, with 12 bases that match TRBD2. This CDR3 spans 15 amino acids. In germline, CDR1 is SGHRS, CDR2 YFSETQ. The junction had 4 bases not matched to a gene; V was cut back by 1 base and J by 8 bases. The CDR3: CASSLLAGGLDEQFF. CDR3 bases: TGCGCCAGCAGCTTGCTAGCGGGAGGGTTGGATGAGCAGTTCTTC.

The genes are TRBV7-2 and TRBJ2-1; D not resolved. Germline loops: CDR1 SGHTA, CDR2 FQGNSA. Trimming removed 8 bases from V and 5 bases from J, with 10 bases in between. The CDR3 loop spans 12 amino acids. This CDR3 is CASSLTNNEQFF. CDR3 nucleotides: TGTGCCAGCTCCCTAACCAACAATGAGCAGTTCTTC.

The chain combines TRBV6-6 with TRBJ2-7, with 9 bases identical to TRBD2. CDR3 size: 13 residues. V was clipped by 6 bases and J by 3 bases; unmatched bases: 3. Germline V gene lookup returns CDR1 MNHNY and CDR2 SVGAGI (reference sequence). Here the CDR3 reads CASSVAGDYEQYF. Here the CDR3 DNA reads TGTGCCAGCAGCGTAGCGGGAGACTACGAGCAGTACTTC.

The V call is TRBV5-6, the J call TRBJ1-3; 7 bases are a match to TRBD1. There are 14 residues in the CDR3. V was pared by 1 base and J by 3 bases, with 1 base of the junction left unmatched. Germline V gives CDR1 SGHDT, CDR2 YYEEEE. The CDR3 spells CASSLTGDGNTIYF. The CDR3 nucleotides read TGTGCCAGCAGCTTGACAGGGGATGGAAACACCATATATTTT.

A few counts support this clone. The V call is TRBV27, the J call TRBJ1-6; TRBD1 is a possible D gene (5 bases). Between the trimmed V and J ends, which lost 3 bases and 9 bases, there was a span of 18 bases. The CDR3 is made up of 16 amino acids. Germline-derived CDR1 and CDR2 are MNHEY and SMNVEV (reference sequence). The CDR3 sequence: CASSFNGAGGGSPLHF. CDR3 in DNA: TGTGCCAGCAGTTTTAATGGAGCGGGCGGGGGTTCACCCCTCCACTTT.

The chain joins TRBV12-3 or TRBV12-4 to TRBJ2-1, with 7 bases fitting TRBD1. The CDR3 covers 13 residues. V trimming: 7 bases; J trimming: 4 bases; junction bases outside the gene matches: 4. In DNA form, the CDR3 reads TGTGCCAGCAAACCGGGACAGTACAATGAGCAGTTCTTC. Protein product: CASKPGQYNEQFF.

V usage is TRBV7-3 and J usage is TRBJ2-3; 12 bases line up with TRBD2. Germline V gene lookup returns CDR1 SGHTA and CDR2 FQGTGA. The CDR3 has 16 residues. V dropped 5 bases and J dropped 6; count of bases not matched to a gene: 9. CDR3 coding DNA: TGTGCCAGCAGCCCCACTAGCGGGGGGCCCCGGGATACGCAGTATTTT. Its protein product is CASSPTSGGPRDTQYF.

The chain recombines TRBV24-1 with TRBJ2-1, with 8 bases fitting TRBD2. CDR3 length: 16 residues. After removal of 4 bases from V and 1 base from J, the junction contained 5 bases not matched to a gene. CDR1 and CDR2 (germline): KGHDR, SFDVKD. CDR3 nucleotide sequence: TGTGCCACCAGTGACCCAGCGGGAGTTTCCTACAATGAGCAGTTCTTC. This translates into CATSDPAGVSYNEQFF.

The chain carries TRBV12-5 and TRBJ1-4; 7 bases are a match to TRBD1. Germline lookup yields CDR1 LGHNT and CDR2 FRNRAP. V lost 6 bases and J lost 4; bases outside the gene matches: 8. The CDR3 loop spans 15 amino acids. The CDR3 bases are TGTGCTAGTGGGTCCTTGACAGGGCTTAATGAAAAACTGTTTTTT. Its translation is CASGSLTGLNEKLFF.

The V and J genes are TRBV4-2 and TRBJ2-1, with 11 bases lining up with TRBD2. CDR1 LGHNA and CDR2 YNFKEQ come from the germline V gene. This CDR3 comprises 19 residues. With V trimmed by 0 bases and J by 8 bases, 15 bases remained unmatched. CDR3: CASSQDLLAGGPTFDEQFF. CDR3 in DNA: TGTGCCAGCAGCCAAGATTTGCTAGCGGGAGGCCCGACCTTCGATGAGCAGTTCTTC.

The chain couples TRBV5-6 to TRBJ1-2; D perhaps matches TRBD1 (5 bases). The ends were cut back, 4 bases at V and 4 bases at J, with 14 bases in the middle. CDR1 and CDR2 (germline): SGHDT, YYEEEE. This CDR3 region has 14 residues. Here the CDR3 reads CASSLLGTTYGYTF. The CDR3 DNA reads TGTGCCAGCAGCCTCCTTGGGACTACCTATGGCTACACCTTC.

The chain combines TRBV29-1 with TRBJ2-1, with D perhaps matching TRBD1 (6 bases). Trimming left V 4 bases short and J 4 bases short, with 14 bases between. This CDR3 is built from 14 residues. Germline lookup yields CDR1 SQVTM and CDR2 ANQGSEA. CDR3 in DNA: TGCAGCGTTGTTGGGGACACCAGATACAATGAGCAGTTCTTC. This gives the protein CSVVGDTRYNEQFF.

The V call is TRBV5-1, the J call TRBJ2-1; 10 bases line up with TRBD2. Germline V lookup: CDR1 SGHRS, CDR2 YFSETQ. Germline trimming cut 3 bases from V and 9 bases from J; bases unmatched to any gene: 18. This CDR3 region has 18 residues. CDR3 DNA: TGCGCCAGCAGCTCCCAGCCCTCTAGCGGGAGACTGGTAATTGAGCAGTTCTTC. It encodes CASSSQPSSGRLVIEQFF.

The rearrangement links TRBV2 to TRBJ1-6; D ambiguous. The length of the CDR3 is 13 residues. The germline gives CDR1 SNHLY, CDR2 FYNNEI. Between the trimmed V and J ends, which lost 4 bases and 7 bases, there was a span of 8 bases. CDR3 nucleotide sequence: TGTGCCAGCAGTGGATTGGGGAATTCACCCCTCCACTTT. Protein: CASSGLGNSPLHF.

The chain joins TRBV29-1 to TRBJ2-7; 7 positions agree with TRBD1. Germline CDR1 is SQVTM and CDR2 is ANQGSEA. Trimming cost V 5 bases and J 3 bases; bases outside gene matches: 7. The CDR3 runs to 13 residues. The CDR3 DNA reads TGCAGCGTTCCGGACAGGCTTAACTACGAGCAGTACTTC. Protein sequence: CSVPDRLNYEQYF.

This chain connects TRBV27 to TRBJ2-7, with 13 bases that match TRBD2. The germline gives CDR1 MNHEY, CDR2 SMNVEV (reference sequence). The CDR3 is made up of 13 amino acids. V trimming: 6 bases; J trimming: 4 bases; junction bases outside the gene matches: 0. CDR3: CASRLAGGYEQYF. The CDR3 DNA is TGTGCCAGCAGACTAGCGGGAGGGTACGAGCAGTACTTC.

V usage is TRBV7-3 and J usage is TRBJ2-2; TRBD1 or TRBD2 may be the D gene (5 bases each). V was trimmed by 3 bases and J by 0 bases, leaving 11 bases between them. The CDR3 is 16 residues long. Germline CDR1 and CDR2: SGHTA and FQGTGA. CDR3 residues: CASSFGAPANTGELFF. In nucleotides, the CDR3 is TGTGCCAGCAGCTTCGGGGCGCCGGCGAACACCGGGGAGCTGTTTTTT.